The text below deals with one T cell receptor (beta chain). The CDR3 has 14 amino acids. This sample stems from a study of blood T cell repertoires in COVID-19. Turning to the study itself: Specimens from acute and convalescent COVID-19 originated in the United States, Italy and Spain. In each case, the material was cDNA or gDNA derived from T cells, B-cell-depleted T cells, or PBMCs.

Original processing methods: Using reference gene primer amplification, nucleated cell counts were estimated. Generated by immunoSEQ multiplex PCR, the TCRdb table keeps only in-frame clones and is missing some. That table supplies the V and J calls and clone size; D and trimming were determined from the DNA. The sample records about 40,000 clones, about 85% being singletons. The sample consisted of peripheral blood. This sequence was found in a human donor in a cohort sampled during active COVID-19. The V and J genes are TRBV7-5 and TRBJ1-1; the DNA was not compared with TRBD1, the D call given in the table. TRBV7-5 constitutes a pseudogene. CDR3 amino acids: CARSFSRAWAEAFF. In DNA, the CDR3 is TGTGCCAGAAGCTTTTCCAGGGCGTGGGCTGAAGCTTTCTTT.